The clone carrying this T cell receptor (beta chain) has only a few counts. This sample was taken from a study of blood T cell repertoires in COVID-19. TCRdb keeps only in-frame clones here, not all; method: immunoSEQ multiplex PCR. The sample has some 200,000 clones; 80% to 90% are singletons. The trim removed 4 bases at V and 0 bases at J, leaving 2 bases unmatched. Germline V gives CDR1 MNHEY, CDR2 SVGAGI. This CDR3 is 14 amino acids long. Sequencing was performed on peripheral blood. The chain couples TRBV6-5 to TRBJ1-1; 7 bases line up with TRBD1. The sequence was collected from a man aged 80 or over with acute or convalescent COVID-19. The CDR3 loop reads CASSFGQVNTEAFF. The CDR3 DNA reads TGTGCCAGCAGTTTCGGACAGGTGAACACTGAAGCTTTCTTT.